The clone carrying this T cell receptor beta chain occurred a few times. Its specificity is unknown. Amplified regions were TCR beta CDR3 sequences from RNA transcripts. TCR CDR3 underwent first-round RT-PCR with the HTBI primer set. TCRdb redid the calling of the multiplex PCR reads with MiXCR, one entry per CDR3 protein. The sample gives about 380,000 distinct CDR3 sequences, around a sixth of which show up once; 35% to 50% is in the top ten. Uncontrolled infection, other autoimmune disease, pregnancy or lactation disqualified patients from enrolment. This sample was included in a study of T cells in Graves' hyperthyroidism and ophthalmopathy. The V and J ends lost 5 bases and 1 base respectively, with 15 bases between them. The CDR3 sequence is 17 residues long. Germline CDR1 and CDR2: SEHNR and FQNEAQ (reference sequence). General study results and limits: From stable hyperthyroidism, ophthalmopathy was separated by a 13 V-J model. Most expanded thyroid clonotypes above 0.001 recurred in blood. A median about 6.2 months before onset, the model predicted ophthalmopathy.

The sequencing input was blood. This sequence joins TRBV7-9 and TRBJ2-6, with D perhaps TRBD2 (6 bases). The TCR comes from a man younger than 30 with Graves' ophthalmopathy. CDR3 residues: CASSVAPSASGANVLTF. As DNA, the CDR3 is TGTGCCAGCAGCGTGGCGCCTAGCGCGTCTGGGGCCAACGTCCTGACTTTC.